These 7 T cell receptor beta chains were all obtained from the same sample, sequenced in a study of T-cell memory formation after mild COVID-19. TCRdb itself ran the 5' RACE reads through MiXCR, one entry per CDR3 protein. The sample comprises a few hundred thousand distinct CDR3 sequences, around a sixth of which are singletons, and more than 20% rests with the top ten. Specimen: PBMCs or a T cell subset sorted from them (not recorded which). The source of these receptors is a young man who had mild COVID-19 (a few samples of this study predate the infection). Cell type and time point are not known.

There are a few counts of this clonotype. The chain has TRBV13 and TRBJ1-6; D not resolved. V gave up 5 bases and J gave up 7 bases, with 12 bases separating them. This CDR3 comprises 14 residues. Germline CDR1 reads PRHDT; CDR2 reads FYEKMQ (reference sequence). The CDR3 sequence is CASSRPGTNSPLHF. The CDR3 bases are TGTGCCAGCAGCCGCCCAGGAACGAATTCACCCCTCCACTTT.

This clonotype was seen a handful of times. The rearrangement joins TRBV6-2 or TRBV6-3 to TRBJ2-3, with 8 bases matching TRBD1. The CDR3 spans 15 residues. Germline values: CDR1 MNHEY, CDR2 SVGEGT. V shed 4 bases, J shed 2 bases, and the junction held 5 bases outside the gene matches. The CDR3 region is CASSFRDRYTDTQYF. DNA of the CDR3: TGTGCCAGCAGTTTCCGGGACAGGTACACAGATACGCAGTATTTT.

This clonotype came up a few times. The rearrangement uses TRBV5-1 and TRBJ2-7; D not certain. Germline lookup yields CDR1 SGHRS and CDR2 YFSETQ. Trimming pared 1 base from V and 3 bases from J, leaving 8 bases between. This CDR3 is built from 13 residues. The CDR3 here is CASSLRQNYEQYF. The CDR3 bases are TGCGCCAGCAGCTTGAGGCAAAACTACGAGCAGTACTTC.

Only a few counts were recorded for this clonotype. This chain connects TRBV20-1 to TRBJ2-7; D remains ambiguous. The CDR3 has 11 residues. V was cut by 0 bases and J by 3 bases, with 3 bases left in between. Per germline, CDR1 DFQATT and CDR2 SNEGSKA (reference sequence). The DNA of the CDR3 is TGCAGTGCTAGAGATTTCTACGAGCAGTACTTC. It specifies CSARDFYEQYF.

This clonotype was counted between two and nine times. The rearrangement links TRBV5-1 to TRBJ1-2; D is unclear. Germline V gives CDR1 SGHRS, CDR2 YFSETQ. This CDR3 contains 14 residues. V dropped 0 bases and J dropped 3 bases, with 9 bases sitting between them. DNA of the CDR3: TGCGCCAGCAGCTTGGTGGAGTTCCACTATGGCTACACCTTC. This codes for CASSLVEFHYGYTF.

The chain links TRBV5-1 to TRBJ2-3; TRBD2 matches 13 bases. The ends lost 4 bases at V and 0 bases at J; junction bases unmatched: 14. Per the germline V gene, CDR1 is SGHRS and CDR2 is YFSETQ. This CDR3 is built from 20 residues. The CDR3 region is CASSPSRITSGGGSTDTQYF. DNA for the CDR3: TGCGCCAGCAGCCCCTCCCGCATAACTAGCGGGGGGGGTAGCACAGATACGCAGTATTTT.

Here the CDR3 DNA reads TGTGCCAGCAGTGAAAGCGGGGGGGCAGATACGCAGTATTTT. It encodes CASSESGGADTQYF. The rearrangement joins TRBV6-1 to TRBJ2-3, with TRBD2 identical over 10 bases. Trimming removed 2 bases from V and 4 bases from J; junction bases left unmatched: 0. CDR3 size: 14 residues. Germline CDR1 MNHNS, CDR2 SASEGT.